Given below is one TCR beta chain in context. The antigen it binds to is not known. The record has no base qualities; no much larger clone is one base away. Donors were healthy HIV-negative adults with no recently reported acute infections or vaccinations. Every donor was a Caucasian adult residing in Nashville, Tennessee, USA. CD4+ T cells were enriched by magnetic negative selection; naive cells were then positively selected on CD45RA, and the negative fraction formed the memory subset. Blood was obtained by leukapheresis, after which PBMCs were separated by Ficoll-Histopaque density gradient centrifugation and cryopreserved in liquid nitrogen vapor phase. Analytical flow cytometry was used to check the purity and quantity of every magnetically sorted T cell population. From each sorted fraction, genomic DNA was isolated and quantified by UV absorbance on a Nanodrop 2000c. This specimen belongs to a study of shared clonotypes between healthy human individuals (dated by TCRdb to the early 2020s). With respect to the entire study: The cohort included three men and two women between 18 and 49 years of age. For each donor, three plates each were used for CD4 naive and CD4 memory, two plates were used for CD8 naive, and one plate was used for CD8 memory. Blood TCR repertoires of a handful of healthy adults were deeply sequenced to estimate repertoire size and the extent of clonotype sharing between individuals. Different laboratories and diverse techniques were used to prepare libraries and sequence TCR repertoires, to increase sequencing depth and limit assay-specific biases. Between about 0.85 and 10 billion PBMCs per donor were obtained by leukapheresis.

General findings and caveats noted by the study authors: Rarefaction of sorted-subset datasets indicated incomplete sequencing despite the large sequencing depth. Sampling was limited to blood, and TCR repertoires in tissue likely differ from TCR repertoires in blood. Compared with non-shared clonotypes, the clonotypes found in all four sorted-subset donors had higher generation probabilities. Pairwise subsampling indicated that sequencing depth was expected to affect the degree of clonotype sharing among donors. Because the study included only a small number of donors, the genetic and exposure-history diversity represented was limited. Naive subsets generally had larger estimated clonotype richness than memory subsets. Across a few donors, approximately 4.9% of naive CD4, 3% to 3.5% of naive CD8, about 2.3% of memory CD4, and roughly 0.41% of memory CD8 clonotypes were shared.

Using the deep immunoSEQ assay, multiplex PCR amplified TCR CDR3 regions from genomic DNA. For each cell subset, the extracted genomic DNA was distributed evenly across all wells of several immunoSEQ 96-well plates, and each plate served as one replicate. For sorted subsets, around 200 ng genomic DNA, equal to some 28,000 T cell genomes, was loaded into each replicate PCR. Purified libraries were quantified with a Qubit 3.0 fluorometer, sized on a Bioanalyzer 2100, and re-quantified with the KAPA Library Quantification kit. Every immunoSEQ 96-well plate was sequenced on a dedicated single-read 150-cycle Illumina NextSeq 550 flow cell. As for how the authors treated the data: Because the immunoSEQ output included only junctional sequences and no quality scores, the filtering could not be the same as the filtering used for full-length reads. To assign V/J genes and CDR3, sequences were annotated against IMGT germline references using PyIR, a Python wrapper for IgBLAST v1.9. Reads were removed for weak V/J assignments (E-value above 1e-6), missing CDR3, stop codons, out-of-frame junctions, or ambiguous translated residues. V3J clonotypes were defined as sequences sharing an identical inferred V gene, J gene, and CDR3 amino acid sequence. The percentage overlap between two repertoires was calculated by dividing the number of shared unique clonotypes by the size of the smaller repertoire. Richness of each repertoire was evaluated using RTK rarefaction, the Chao1 estimator, and Recon v2.1 estimates of unobserved clonotypes. For all TCRbeta clonotypes obtained by the gDNA method from four donors, generation probabilities were computed with OLGA. The immuneACCESS repertoire file appears here via TCRdb, limited to in-frame rearrangements. These files lack a portion of the clones; in checked studies, under half of the deficit traces to unresolved V genes, and the cause of the others is not known. V and J calls and clone size are copied from that table; D and trimming were computed from the DNA. The sample profile shows about 1.1 million clones; around 77% of them were found once. The top ten hold 0.89% of the sample.

Taken from cysteine to phenylalanine, the CDR3 has 19 residues. CDR3 DNA only is kept here, 57 bases in frame from base 1. CDR1 LNHDA and CDR2 SQIVND are derived from the germline V gene (reference sequence). V is trimmed back by 7 bases and J by 0 bases, and the junction contains 18 bases that no gene match accounts for. The chain is assembled from TRBV19 and TRBJ1-5; TRBD1 fits 7 bases in the junction. The sequenced sample was memory CD4+ T cells from PBMCs. Sample cell subset or site, as interpreted from the label and publication: CD45RA-negative fraction. The source of this sequence is a man between 18 and 29 years old in good health. Some clones in this sample may be carry-over from other donors' samples. This receptor has the CDR3 CASTGGARGAYYSNQPQHF. DNA sequence: TGTGCCAGTACCGGAGGGGCCAGGGGGGCCTACTATAGCAATCAGCCCCAGCATTTT.